A selection of T cell receptor beta chains follows, all from one sample in a study of breast tumors, draining lymph nodes, adjacent tissues. TCRdb ran MiXCR on the multiplex PCR reads and lists one entry per CDR3 protein. The sample lists roughly 100,000 distinct CDR3 sequences; about 30% were seen once. The specimen sequenced was axillary lymph node tissue. The source is a female donor with breast cancer. Some clones in this sample may be carry-over from other donors' samples. Each CDR3 is given with its conserved first and last residue.

J gene,V gene,CDR3 protein
TRBJ2-1,TRBV20-1,CSAAGTTPAHRNEQFF
TRBJ2-1,TRBV18,CASSPPTSGDYNEQFF
TRBJ2-7,TRBV7-9,CASSSSTSPYEQYF
TRBJ1-5,TRBV6-1,CASSEAWGNQPQHF
TRBJ2-5,TRBV20-1,CSADGTQGTQYF
TRBJ2-7,TRBV20-1,CSARDLGRSYEQYF
TRBJ2-3,TRBV7-9,CAGSLQPVLSTDTQYF
TRBJ2-3,TRBV7-3,CASSEGSSGGPTDPQYF
TRBJ1-5,TRBV6-2/TRBV6-3,CASSYSKRNQPQHF
TRBJ1-5,TRBV6-6,CASSSGQPQHF
TRBJ1-6,TRBV5-1,CASSLAEKGTGAAQTLHF
TRBJ2-3,TRBV7-8,CASSIAGGKDTQYF
TRBJ1-6,TRBV20-1,CSARVSGGSPLHF